The following is a TCR beta chain sequence with its context. Its antigen is unknown. The sample holds no much larger clone one base away, and base qualities are not on file. The CDR1 and CDR2 encoded by the germline V gene are SGHRS and YFSETQ. Reading from cysteine to phenylalanine, the CDR3 counts 15 amino acids. Only CDR3 DNA remains: 45 bases, in frame from the first base. The junction shows trimming of 5 bases on V and 0 bases on J, plus 15 bases between the germline ends. This record belongs to a study of cytomegalovirus exposure and HLA in healthy donors (dated by TCRdb to between 2016 and 2019). Looking at the study overall: An earlier analysis of approximately 640 of the donors reported more than 250 Gb of sequence data and around 120 million unique TCR beta sequences from roughly 200 million T cells. An early release that covered roughly 600 HLA-typed donors contained around 300 gigabases of sequencing data and 85 million to 100 million unique TCR sequences. Of the roughly 420 genotyped donors, 81% were placed in the genetic ancestry cluster associated with self-reported Caucasian donors. The study was designed to test whether signatures of past pathogen exposure could be identified by cataloging public T cell receptors. The study used immunosequencing to profile the T cell repertoires of some 600 subjects and linked those repertoires to cytomegalovirus serostatus. In addition to the first cohort of approximately 650 subjects, a separate validation cohort of 120 different subjects was used. To predict cytomegalovirus infection status, the study combined high-throughput TCR immunosequencing, statistical association of individual TCRs with disease status, and machine learning. A later analysis re-examined previously published TCR beta repertoires from hundreds of donors and added high-resolution HLA genotyping to investigate patterns of TCR occurrence. The later analysis used no new phenotypic data to find candidate immune exposures, relying instead on TCR beta sequences and their occurrence across donors. In an earlier analysis of 550 to 700 of the donors, high-throughput TCR beta sequencing was used to judge whether each TCR beta V gene segment behaved as functional or pseudogenic. Donor age, sex, ethnicity and CMV serostatus were compiled together with the repertoire data. In a later genetic analysis, genome-wide SNP genotypes for about three fifths of the 666 donors were used, and that subset was treated as a discovery cohort. All discovery cohort repertoires had been generated using a single sequencing platform. Both class I and class II loci were covered by HLA typing, at four-digit resolution. The number of typed donors differed by locus: roughly 620-640 for A, B, C, DRB1 and DQB1; approximately 520 for DQA1; approximately 600 for DPA1; and 400 to 480 for DPB1. A handful of DR-DQ haplotypes were handled as single units for association and clustering because linkage in the cohort was strong. On average, over 200,000 unique TCR beta nucleotide sequences were sequenced per donor among some 420 genotyped donors of the cohort, with around 19% of those sequences being non-productive.

Summary of the overall study and its limitations: In this cohort, only TCR beta chains were sequenced, and detectable features were limited by the absence of alpha or paired-chain data. A further reported finding was that TCR beta sequences accurately predicted the HLA-A and HLA-B alleles for most subjects in the first cohort. In a later analysis, HLA-associated TCR beta chains showed more clonal expansion and lower generation probabilities than non-associated chains that were equally common. Because HLA typing was missing for some donors at each locus, association tests included only the typed subset. The classifier was reported to diagnose cytomegalovirus status with high specificity and sensitivity in both the original and validation cohorts. In an earlier analysis of approximately 590 of the donors, most TCR beta V segments appeared in productive rearrangements about 90% or about 30% of the time, broadly matching IMGT annotations. In a later analysis, the rate of TCR association differed among HLA loci, with DRB1 alleles having the most associated TCRs and HLA-C alleles having the fewest. Correlated functional status among segregating V segments might reflect linkage disequilibrium, but an unknown experimental factor could not be ruled out. In a later analysis, several top co-occurrence clusters were reported to appear linked to parvovirus B19, influenza, CMV and Epstein-Barr virus. While some public TCRs were present in many individuals, most TCR sequences turned up only very rarely across donors. Immune exposure information for the cohort was limited to CMV serostatus. In a later genetic analysis, fewer N-insertions in productive TCRs were reported among donors in an Asian-associated ancestry cluster than the roughly 640-donor mean. Assigning TCR associations to individual alleles was difficult when HLA alleles, especially DR and DQ, strongly co-occurred. The study gave a list of about 160 TCR beta chains associated with cytomegalovirus. At a false discovery rate of 0.05, a later analysis linked 16,951 TCR beta sequences to specific HLA alleles. Some IMGT-functional V segments, including TRBV6-2 and TRBV6-3, could not be told apart with the 87-base-pair reads, so those segments were excluded. According to the authors, the approach could potentially be generalized to other disease states and immunological phenotypes. V-gene and J-gene trimming of TCR beta chains was associated with a missense DCLRE1C variant in a later genetic analysis, and the association was replicated in an independent cohort. Presence/absence analyses assumed roughly uniform sequencing depth across donors, an assumption that may not hold. The sequencing pipeline was judged likely to have produced a cluster of highly shared sequence variants as a technical artifact. In vitro tests confirmed that three of the cytomegalovirus-associated TCR beta chains recognize cytomegalovirus antigens. Because counts were too low, approximately 15 rarely observed V segments, including chromosome 9 orphons, were excluded from the earlier analysis of 587 of the donors. Most CMV-associated TCR beta chains appeared to be HLA-restricted in a later analysis, and the HLA associations seemed to be driven largely by CMV exposure.

In total, fewer than 750 healthy bone marrow donors made up the cohort. All cohort members were sampled while nominally healthy, although unrecorded immune exposures were likely present. The donor was CMV seronegative and belonged to the group of around 400 seronegative cohort members. A peripheral blood sample was provided by each donor, and peripheral blood mononuclear cells were used for TCR beta sequencing. Genomic DNA was extracted from the blood cell samples with the Qiagen DNeasy Blood Extraction Kit. Libraries were built with the immunoSEQ multiplex PCR assay. For the multiplex PCR, a mixture combining 60 forward primers for TCR Vbeta segments and 13 reverse primers for TCR Jbeta segments was used. The CDR3 region of rearranged TCR beta genes was amplified from genomic DNA by a multiplex PCR assay. On the Illumina HiSeq System, the amplified TCR beta libraries were sequenced as 87-base-pair reads. The study's own analysis went as follows. Across the 670 or so repertoires, a later analysis counted around 80 million unique TCR beta chains, about 10 million of which were shared by at least two donors. To remove PCR and sequencing errors, raw reads were error-corrected and collapsed into unique sequences using a nearest-neighbor algorithm that merged closely related sequences. CDR3 sequences were aligned to IMGT reference sequences to assign V, D and J gene segments. For a sequence to be retained, a match of at least six nucleotides to both a V gene segment and a J gene segment was required. Rearrangements were classified as productive when the CDR3 lacked stop codons and remained in frame with V and J, and all other rearrangements were classified as non-productive. Following IMGT convention, CDR3 was defined as the stretch from the second conserved V-encoded cysteine up to the conserved J-encoded phenylalanine. The earlier analysis of about 620 of the donors excluded sequences that lacked an unambiguous match to a single V gene segment. An earlier analysis of 587 of the donors called V segments functional above 56.7% productive rearrangements and segregating when the between-donor standard deviation exceeded 5%. A statistical classification framework was developed to diagnose cytomegalovirus status using the catalog of TCR beta chain sequences. In a later analysis, V and J genes were assigned by comparing TCR nucleotide sequences against IMGT/GENE-DB human TR gene sequences. In a later analysis, CDR3 sequences and most-parsimonious VDJ recombination scenarios were assigned using the TCRdist pipeline. In a later analysis, each TCR beta chain was defined by its CDR3 amino acid sequence together with its V-gene family, and reads lacking a unique V-gene family were excluded. A later analysis removed over 500 highly shared, low-generation-probability nucleotide sequences to deal with suspected cross-contamination and a sequencing artifact. For each public chain, a later analysis derived a clonal expansion index from normalized ranks of inferred template counts within each repertoire. A later analysis computed generation probabilities with a VDJ recombination model fitted to out-of-frame rearrangements, and checked the results against IGoR. In a later analysis, TCR-TCR, TCR-HLA and TCR-CMV co-occurrence was scored with hypergeometric tests, and a repertoire-size bias correction was applied to TCR pairs. To estimate false discovery rates, a later analysis permuted the HLA or CMV assignments 20 times. In a later analysis, co-occurring TCRs were grouped using DBSCAN, with TCRdist sequence similarity added in when clustering inside HLA-allele-positive subsets. Repertoires with fewer than 30,000 or more than 120,000 public chains were left out of co-occurrence clustering, as were a handful of repertoires with anomalous nucleotide sharing. Drawn from immuneACCESS, this table holds only the in-frame rearrangements with V and J called that TCRdb kept. Clones are partly lost; checked studies trace under half to an unresolved V gene and leave the rest unexplained. The V and J calls and the clone size are those of that table, but D and trimming were determined from the DNA. The sample records approximately 170,000 clones, around 85% of which are singletons. 1% of the sample comes from the top ten.

The sequenced sample was PBMCs. The rearranged chain carries TRBV5-1 and TRBJ2-7; the D segment could be TRBD2, given 5 matching bases. The clonotype was recovered from a boy aged 2 to 10 in good health and CMV-seronegative. The CDR3 in this case is CASSALASGSYEQYF. In nucleotides, the sequence is TGCGCCAGCAGTGCTCTTGCGAGCGGCTCCTACGAGCAGTACTTC.